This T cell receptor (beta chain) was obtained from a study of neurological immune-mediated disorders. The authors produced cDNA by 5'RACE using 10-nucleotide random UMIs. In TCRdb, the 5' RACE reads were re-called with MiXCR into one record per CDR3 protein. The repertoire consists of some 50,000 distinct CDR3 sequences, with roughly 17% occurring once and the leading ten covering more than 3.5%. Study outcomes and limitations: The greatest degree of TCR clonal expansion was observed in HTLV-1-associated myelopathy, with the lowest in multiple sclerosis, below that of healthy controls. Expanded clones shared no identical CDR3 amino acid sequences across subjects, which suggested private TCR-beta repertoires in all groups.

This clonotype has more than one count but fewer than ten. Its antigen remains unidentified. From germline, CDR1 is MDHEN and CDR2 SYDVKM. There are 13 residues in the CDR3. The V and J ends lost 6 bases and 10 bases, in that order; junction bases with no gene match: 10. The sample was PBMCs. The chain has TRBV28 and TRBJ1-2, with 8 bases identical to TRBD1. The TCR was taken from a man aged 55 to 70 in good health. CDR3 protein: CASSAGTGPFYTF. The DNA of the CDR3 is TGTGCCAGCAGCGCCGGGACAGGCCCATTCTACACCTTC.